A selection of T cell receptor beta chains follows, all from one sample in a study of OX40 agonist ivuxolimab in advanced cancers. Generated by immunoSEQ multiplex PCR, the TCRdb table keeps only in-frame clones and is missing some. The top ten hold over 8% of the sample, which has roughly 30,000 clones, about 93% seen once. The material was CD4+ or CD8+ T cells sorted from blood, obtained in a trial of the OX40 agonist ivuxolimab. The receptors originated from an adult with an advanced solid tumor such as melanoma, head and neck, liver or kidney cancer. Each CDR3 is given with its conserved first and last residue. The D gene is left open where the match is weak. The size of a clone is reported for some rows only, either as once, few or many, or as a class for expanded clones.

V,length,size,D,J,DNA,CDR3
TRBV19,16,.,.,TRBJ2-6,TGTGCCAGTAGTATAGATCACGATTCTGGGGCCAACGTCCTGACTTTC,CASSIDHDSGANVLTF
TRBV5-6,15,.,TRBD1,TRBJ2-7,TGTGCCAGCAGCTTGGGGGGGACAGGTACCTACGAGCAGTACTTC,CASSLGGTGTYEQYF
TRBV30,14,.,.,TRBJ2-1,TGTGCCTGGAGTCCTCCCACTGGGGGTCGTGAGCAGTTCTTC,CAWSPPTGGREQFF
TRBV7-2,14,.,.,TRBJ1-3,TGTGCCAGCAGCTTAGCGATCGGTAGCAACACCATATATTTT,CASSLAIGSNTIYF
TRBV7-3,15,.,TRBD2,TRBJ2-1,TGTGCCAGCAGCCCCACAGCGGGGGGCCTTAATGAGCAGTTCTTC,CASSPTAGGLNEQFF
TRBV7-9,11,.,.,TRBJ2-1,TGTGCCAGCACCGGAGGGAATGAGCAGTTCTTC,CASTGGNEQFF
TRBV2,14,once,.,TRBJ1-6,TGTGCCAGCATCCGGGACTCTTCCCGCTCACCCCTCCACTTT,CASIRDSSRSPLHF
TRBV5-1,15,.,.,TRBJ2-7,TGCGCCAGCAGCTCCTTACCAGGGGAGGGCTACGAGCAGTACTTC,CASSSLPGEGYEQYF
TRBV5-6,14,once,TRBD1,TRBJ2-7,TGTGCCAGCAAATCCGGGACAGGGGACCACGAGCAGTACTTC,CASKSGTGDHEQYF
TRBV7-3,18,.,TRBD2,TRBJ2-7,TGTGCCAGCAGCCCAAGCCCCTTCGCTAGCGGGAGTACCAACGAGCAGTACTTC,CASSPSPFASGSTNEQYF
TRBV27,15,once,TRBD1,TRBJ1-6,TGTGCCAGCAGTTGGGCGGACAGGGGAGGATCACCCCTCCACTTT,CASSWADRGGSPLHF
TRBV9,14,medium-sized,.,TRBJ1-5,TGTGCCAGCAGCGCCCATGCAGGGAATCAGCCCCAGCATTTT,CASSAHAGNQPQHF
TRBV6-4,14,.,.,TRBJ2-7,TGTGCCAGCAGTGAGTTTGGGGGAAACTACGAGCAGTACTTC,CASSEFGGNYEQYF
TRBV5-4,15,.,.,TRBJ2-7,TGTGCCAGCAGCTTGGAACAGGGAGGGCCCTACGAGCAGTACTTC,CASSLEQGGPYEQYF
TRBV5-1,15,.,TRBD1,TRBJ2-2,TGCGCCAGCAGCTCGACAGGGTGGAACACCGGGGAGCTGTTTTTT,CASSSTGWNTGELFF
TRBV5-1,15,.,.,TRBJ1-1,TGCGCCAGCAGCGTGGCCCCGGGCCTCAACACTGAAGCTTTCTTT,CASSVAPGLNTEAFF
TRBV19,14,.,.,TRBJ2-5,TGTGCCAGTAGTATGATAGCTAGCACAGAGACCCAGTACTTC,CASSMIASTETQYF
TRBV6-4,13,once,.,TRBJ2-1,TGTGCCAGCAGCCCCGGGGGTTACAATGAGCAGTTCTTC,CASSPGGYNEQFF
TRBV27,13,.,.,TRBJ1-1,TGTGCCAGCAGTTTATCGGGCTCCAGAGGAGCTTTCTTT,CASSLSGSRGAFF
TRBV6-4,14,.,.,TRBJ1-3,TGTGCCGGATCGGGACGGCACTCTGGAAACACCATATATTTT,CAGSGRHSGNTIYF
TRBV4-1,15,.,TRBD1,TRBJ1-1,TGCGCCAGCAGCCTGCCGGGACAGGGCAACACTGAAGCTTTCTTT,CASSLPGQGNTEAFF
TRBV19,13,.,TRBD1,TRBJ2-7,TGTGCCAGTAGTGTGGGACAGGGGTCCGAGCAGTACTTC,CASSVGQGSEQYF
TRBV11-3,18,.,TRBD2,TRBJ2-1,TGTGCCAGCAGCTTAGGTCCGACTAGCGGGAGGGCTGGGAATGAGCAGTTCTTC,CASSLGPTSGRAGNEQFF
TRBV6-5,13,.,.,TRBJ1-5,TGTGCCAGCAGTGACGAGGGTAGGCAGCCCCAGCATTTT,CASSDEGRQPQHF
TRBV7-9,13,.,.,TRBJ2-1,TGTGCCAGCACGGTAGGGGCCTACAATGAGCAGTTCTTC,CASTVGAYNEQFF
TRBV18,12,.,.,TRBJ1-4,TGTGCCAGCTCACCAAGGGGGGAGAAACTGTTTTTT,CASSPRGEKLFF
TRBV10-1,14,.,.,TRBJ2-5,TGCGCCAGCAGCCAAAGGGGGGCAGAAGAGACCCAGTACTTC,CASSQRGAEETQYF
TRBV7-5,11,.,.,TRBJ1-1,TGTGTCAGAAGCCTGCTCGCTGAAGCTTTCTTT,CVRSLLAEAFF
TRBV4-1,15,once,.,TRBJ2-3,TGCGCCAGCAGCCAAGTGCTGCGGGGTCCAGATACGCAGTATTTT,CASSQVLRGPDTQYF
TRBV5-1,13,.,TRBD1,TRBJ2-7,TGCGCCAGCAGCTTGAGACAGGGCTACGAGCAGTACTTC,CASSLRQGYEQYF
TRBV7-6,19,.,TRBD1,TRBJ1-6,TGTGCCAGCAGCTCCCCCTGGACAGGGGGCAGTGCGGATAATTCACCCCTCCACTTT,CASSSPWTGGSADNSPLHF
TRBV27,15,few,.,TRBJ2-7,TGTGCCAGCAGTCTCTACTACAGGGAAAGCAACGAGCAGTACTTC,CASSLYYRESNEQYF
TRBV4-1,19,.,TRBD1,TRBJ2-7,TGCGCCAGCAGCCCCGTGAGGACAGGGGCGTTTCCCCAGACCCGCGAGCAGTACTTC,CASSPVRTGAFPQTREQYF
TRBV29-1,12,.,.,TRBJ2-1,TGCAGCGTTGACGAGGGGGACAATGAGCAGTTCTTC,CSVDEGDNEQFF
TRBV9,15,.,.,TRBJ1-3,TGTGCCAGCAGCGAAGCTGGGGGCTCTGGAAACACCATATATTTT,CASSEAGGSGNTIYF
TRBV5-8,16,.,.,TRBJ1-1,TGTGCCAGCAGCTTGGAGAGGGGAGTTTTGAACACTGAAGCTTTCTTT,CASSLERGVLNTEAFF
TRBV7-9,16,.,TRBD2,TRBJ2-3,TGTGCCAGCAGCGACTTGGCGGGGGGCCTCACCGATACGCAGTATTTT,CASSDLAGGLTDTQYF
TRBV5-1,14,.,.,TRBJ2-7,TGCGCCAGCAGCTTGGGGAGGAATTCCTACGAGCAGTACTTC,CASSLGRNSYEQYF
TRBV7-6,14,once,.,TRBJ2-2,TGTGCCAGCAGCTTAGAACCCAACACCGGGGAGCTGTTTTTT,CASSLEPNTGELFF
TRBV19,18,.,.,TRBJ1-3,TGTGCCAGTACGAAAGGATTTAGGTCTCTTGGTGCTGGAAACACCATATATTTT,CASTKGFRSLGAGNTIYF
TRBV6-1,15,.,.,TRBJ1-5,TGTGCCAGCAGTATAAGTCGACTGGGCAGTCAGCCCCAGCATTTT,CASSISRLGSQPQHF
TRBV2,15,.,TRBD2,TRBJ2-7,TGTGCCAGCAGTCCTAGTAGCGGGGGGTCTGTTGAGCAGTACTTC,CASSPSSGGSVEQYF
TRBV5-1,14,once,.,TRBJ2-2,TGCGCCAGCAGCGACAACAGGATAACCGGGGAGCTGTTTTTT,CASSDNRITGELFF
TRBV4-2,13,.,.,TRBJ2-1,TGTGCCAGCAGGGAGGGGGGGCGCGATGAGCAGTTCTTC,CASREGGRDEQFF